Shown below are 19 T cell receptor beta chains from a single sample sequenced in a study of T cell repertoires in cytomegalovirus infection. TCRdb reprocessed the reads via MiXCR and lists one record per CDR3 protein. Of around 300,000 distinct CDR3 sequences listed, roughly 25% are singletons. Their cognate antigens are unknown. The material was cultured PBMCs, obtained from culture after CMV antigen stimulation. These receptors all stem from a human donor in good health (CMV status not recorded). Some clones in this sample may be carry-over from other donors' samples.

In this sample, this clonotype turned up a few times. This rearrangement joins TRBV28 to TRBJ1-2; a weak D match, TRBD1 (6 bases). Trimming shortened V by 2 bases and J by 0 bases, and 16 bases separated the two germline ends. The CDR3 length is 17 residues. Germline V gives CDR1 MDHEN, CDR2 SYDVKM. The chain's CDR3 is CASSLVSDSRSNYGYTF. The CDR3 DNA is TGTGCCAGCAGTTTAGTCTCGGACAGCCGTTCTAACTATGGCTACACCTTC.

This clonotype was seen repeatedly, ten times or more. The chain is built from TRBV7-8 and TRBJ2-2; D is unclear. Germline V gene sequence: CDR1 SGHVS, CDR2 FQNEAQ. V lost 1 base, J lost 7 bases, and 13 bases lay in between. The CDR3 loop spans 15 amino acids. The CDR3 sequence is CASSLGTHGLGELFF. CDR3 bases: TGTGCCAGCAGCTTAGGGACCCACGGTCTCGGGGAGCTGTTTTTT. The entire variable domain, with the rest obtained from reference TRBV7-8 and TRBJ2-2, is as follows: GAGVSQSPRYKVAKRGQDVALRCDPISGHVSLFWYQQALGQGPEFLTYFQNEAQLDKSGLPSDRFFAERPEGSVSTLKIQRTQQEDSAVYLCASSLGTHGLGELFFGEGSRLTVL.

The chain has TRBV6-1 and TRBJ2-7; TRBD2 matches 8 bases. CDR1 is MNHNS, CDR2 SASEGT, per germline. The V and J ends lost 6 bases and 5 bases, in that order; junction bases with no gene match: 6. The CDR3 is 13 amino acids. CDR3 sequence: CASSPSGSDEQYV. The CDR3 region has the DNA TGTGCCAGCAGCCCAAGCGGGAGTGACGAGCAGTACGTC.

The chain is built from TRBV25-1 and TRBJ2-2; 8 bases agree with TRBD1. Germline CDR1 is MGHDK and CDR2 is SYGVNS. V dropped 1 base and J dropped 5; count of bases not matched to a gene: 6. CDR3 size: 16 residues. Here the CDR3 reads CASSELGQGVTGELFF. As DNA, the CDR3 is TGTGCCAGCAGTGAATTAGGACAGGGAGTAACCGGGGAGCTGTTTTTT.

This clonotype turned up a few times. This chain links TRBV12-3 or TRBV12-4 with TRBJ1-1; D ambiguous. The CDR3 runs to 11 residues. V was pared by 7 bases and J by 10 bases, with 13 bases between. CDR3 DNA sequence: TGTGCCAGCACCCCGTCGGGTACAGCTTTCTTT. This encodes CASTPSGTAFF.

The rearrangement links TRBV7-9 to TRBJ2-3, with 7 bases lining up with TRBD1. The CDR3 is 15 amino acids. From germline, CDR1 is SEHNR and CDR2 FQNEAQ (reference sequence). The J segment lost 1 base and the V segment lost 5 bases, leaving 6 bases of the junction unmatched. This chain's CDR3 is CASSETGMGTDTQYF. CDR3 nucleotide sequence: TGTGCCAGCAGCGAGACAGGGATGGGCACAGATACGCAGTATTTT.

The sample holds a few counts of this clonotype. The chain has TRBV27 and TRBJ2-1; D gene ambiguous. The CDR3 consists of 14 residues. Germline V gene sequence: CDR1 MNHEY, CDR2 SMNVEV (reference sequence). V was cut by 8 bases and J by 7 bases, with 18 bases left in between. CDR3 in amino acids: CASGRPGLGNEQFF. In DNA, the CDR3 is TGTGCCAGCGGCCGACCTGGCCTCGGTAATGAGCAGTTCTTC.

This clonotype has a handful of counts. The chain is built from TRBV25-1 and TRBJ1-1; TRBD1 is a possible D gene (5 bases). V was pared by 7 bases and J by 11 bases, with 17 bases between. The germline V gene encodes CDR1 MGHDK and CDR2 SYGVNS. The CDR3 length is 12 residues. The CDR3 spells CASNPSRGYAFF. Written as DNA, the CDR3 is TGTGCCAGCAACCCCTCCCGGGGGTACGCTTTCTTT.

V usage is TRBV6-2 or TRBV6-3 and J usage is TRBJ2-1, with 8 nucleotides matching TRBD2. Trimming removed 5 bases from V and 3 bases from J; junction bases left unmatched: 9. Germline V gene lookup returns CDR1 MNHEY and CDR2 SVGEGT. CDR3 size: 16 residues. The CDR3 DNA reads TGTGCCAGCAGTCCCACTAGCGGCCTAGACTACAATGAGCAGTTCTTC. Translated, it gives CASSPTSGLDYNEQFF.

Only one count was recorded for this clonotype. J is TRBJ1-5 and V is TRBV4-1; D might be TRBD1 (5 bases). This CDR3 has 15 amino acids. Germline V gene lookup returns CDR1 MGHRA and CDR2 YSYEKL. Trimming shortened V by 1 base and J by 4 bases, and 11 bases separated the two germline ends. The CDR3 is CASSQVWGSNQPQHF. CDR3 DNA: TGCGCCAGCAGCCAAGTTTGGGGGAGTAATCAGCCCCAGCATTTT.

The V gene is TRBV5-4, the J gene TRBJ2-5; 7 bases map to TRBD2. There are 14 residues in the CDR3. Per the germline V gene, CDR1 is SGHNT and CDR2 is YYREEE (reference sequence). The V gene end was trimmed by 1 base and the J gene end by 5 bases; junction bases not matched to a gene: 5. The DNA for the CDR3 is TGTGCCAGCAGCTTGAACGGGGGGAGGGAGACCCAGTACTTC. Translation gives CASSLNGGRETQYF.

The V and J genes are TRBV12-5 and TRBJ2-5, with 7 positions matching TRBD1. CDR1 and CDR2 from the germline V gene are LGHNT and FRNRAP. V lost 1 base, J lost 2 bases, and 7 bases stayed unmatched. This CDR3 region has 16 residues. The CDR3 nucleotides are TGTGCTAGTGGTTTGGATACCGGGACAGAACAAGAGACCCAGTACTTC. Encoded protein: CASGLDTGTEQETQYF.

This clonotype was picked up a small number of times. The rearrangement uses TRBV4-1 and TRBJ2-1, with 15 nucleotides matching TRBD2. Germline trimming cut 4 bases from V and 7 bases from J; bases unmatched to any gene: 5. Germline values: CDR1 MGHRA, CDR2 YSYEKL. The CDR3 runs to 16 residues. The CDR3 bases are TGCGCCAGCAGCCTGGCGGGACTAGCGGGAGGTAATGAGCAGTTCTTC. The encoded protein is CASSLAGLAGGNEQFF.

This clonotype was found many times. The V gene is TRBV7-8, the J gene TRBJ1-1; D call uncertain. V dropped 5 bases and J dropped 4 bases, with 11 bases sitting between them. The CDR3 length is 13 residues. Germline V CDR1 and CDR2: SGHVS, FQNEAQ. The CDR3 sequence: CASSTGRATEAFF. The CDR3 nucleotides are TGTGCCAGCAGCACCGGGAGGGCCACTGAAGCTTTCTTT.

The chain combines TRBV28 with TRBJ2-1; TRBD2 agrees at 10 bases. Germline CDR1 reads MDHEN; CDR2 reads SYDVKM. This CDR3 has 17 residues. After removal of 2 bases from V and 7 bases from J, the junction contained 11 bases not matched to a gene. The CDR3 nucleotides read TGTGCCAGCAGTTTAGGATCTAGCGGGAGACCGGGGAATGAGCAGTTCTTC. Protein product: CASSLGSSGRPGNEQFF.

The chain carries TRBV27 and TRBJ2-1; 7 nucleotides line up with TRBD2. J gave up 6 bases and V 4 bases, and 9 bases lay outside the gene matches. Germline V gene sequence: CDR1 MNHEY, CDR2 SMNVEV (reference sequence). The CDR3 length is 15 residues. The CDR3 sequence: CASSSSGGGLNEQFF. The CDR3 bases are TGTGCCAGCAGTTCATCGGGAGGAGGGCTCAATGAGCAGTTCTTC.

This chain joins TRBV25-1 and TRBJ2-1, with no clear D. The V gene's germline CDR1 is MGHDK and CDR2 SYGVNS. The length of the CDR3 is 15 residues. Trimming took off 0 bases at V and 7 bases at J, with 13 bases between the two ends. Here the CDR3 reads CASSEYGEVQNEQFF. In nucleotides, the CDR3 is TGTGCCAGCAGTGAATATGGAGAAGTCCAGAATGAGCAGTTCTTC. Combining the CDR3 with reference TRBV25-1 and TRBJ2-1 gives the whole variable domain EADIYQTPRYLVIGTGKKITLECSQTMGHDKMYWYQQDPGMELHLIHYSYGVNSTEKGDLSSESTVSRIRTEHFPLTLESARPSHTSQYLCASSEYGEVQNEQFFGPGTRLTVL.

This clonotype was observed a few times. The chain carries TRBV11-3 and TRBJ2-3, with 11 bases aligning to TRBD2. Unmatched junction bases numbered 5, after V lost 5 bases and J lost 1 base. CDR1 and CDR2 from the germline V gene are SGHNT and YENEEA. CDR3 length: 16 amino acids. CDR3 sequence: CASSRGLAGRTDTQYF. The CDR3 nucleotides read TGTGCCAGCAGCCGAGGACTAGCGGGCCGCACAGATACGCAGTATTTT.

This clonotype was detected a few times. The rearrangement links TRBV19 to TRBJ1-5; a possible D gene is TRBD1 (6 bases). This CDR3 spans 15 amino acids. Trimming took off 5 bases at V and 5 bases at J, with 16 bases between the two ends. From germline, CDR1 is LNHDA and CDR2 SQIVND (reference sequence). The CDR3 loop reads CASSGGRGYDQPQHF. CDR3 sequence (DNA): TGTGCCAGTAGTGGGGGCAGGGGCTACGATCAGCCCCAGCATTTT.